This record covers a single T cell receptor beta chain. Its antigen is unknown. This entry comes from a study of cytomegalovirus exposure and HLA in healthy donors. About the study: Around 80 million unique TCRs from HLA-typed donors were held in an early data release. Study conclusions and caveats: Earlier analysis yielded a pattern in which most TCR beta V segments were productive about 90% or about 30% of the time.

The CDR3 sequence is 16 residues long. Trimming took 6 bases from V and 7 from J; bases not matched to a gene: 11. Looked up from germline, CDR1 is LNHDA and CDR2 is SQIVND (reference sequence). Use of 60 Vbeta and 13 Jbeta primers characterized the PCR. The method was immunoSEQ multiplex PCR; TCRdb's version includes in-frame clones alone and lacks a portion of them. Among 75,000 to 95,000 clones listed, around 77% were seen once. The receptor was isolated from a man in his fifties or sixties in good health and CMV-seronegative. The rearrangement joins TRBV19 to TRBJ2-1; 11 bases align to TRBD1. The sequenced sample consisted of PBMCs. CDR3 DNA: TGTGCCAGTAGCACGGGGGACAGGGGGAGGAGGAATGAGCAGTTCTTC. Encoded protein: CASSTGDRGRRNEQFF. Combining the CDR3 with reference TRBV19 and TRBJ2-1 gives the whole variable domain DGGITQSPKYLFRKEGQNVTLSCEQNLNHDAMYWYRQDPGQGLRLIYYSQIVNDFQKGDIAEGYSVSREKKESFPLTVTSAQKNPTAFYLCASSTGDRGRRNEQFFGPGTRLTVL.